This T cell receptor (beta chain) is from a study of early T cells in non-severe SARS-CoV-2 infection (dated by TCRdb to the early 2020s). Regarding the study in general: Because TCR sequencing was done on bulk RNA from unsorted whole blood, the alpha and beta chains could not be paired.

This clonotype was seen ten or more times. Its antigen remains undetermined. Base qualities were left out, and no much larger clone turns up one base away. The full study reports these points: VDJdb matching was skewed toward anti-spike CD8 responses and likely underestimated virus-specific expansions by missing private and CD4 specificities.

V loses 6 bases, J loses 2 bases, and the germline ends lie 11 bases apart. The CDR3 measures 15 amino acids from cysteine to phenylalanine. The sequence is cut down to CDR3 DNA, 45 bases in frame from base 1. Sequences MNHEY (CDR1) and SVGAGI (CDR2) are obtained from the germline V gene. Library prep was done by 5' RACE. Sequencing was carried out with a NextSeq 500. To correct for sequencing error and PCR bias, the TCR library protocol tagged individual cDNA molecules with unique molecular identifiers. Both TCR alpha and beta chains were sequenced, and tight co-correlation was observed between alpha and beta sequence abundances in each sample. The paper's data handling went like this. V gene, J gene and CDR3 annotation of TCR sequences was performed with Decombinator V4. Expanded TCRs were defined as changing significantly between any two time points under a Poisson model with p below 0.0001. TCR abundances were normalised to the total number of TCRs sequenced per sample and expressed as counts per million. TRAV1-2 paired with TRAJ12, TRAJ20 or TRAJ33 defined MAIT TCRs, while TRAV10 paired with TRAJ18 defined iNKT TCRs. VDJdb, accessed on 1 November 2021, was searched for TCRs annotated for CMV, EBV and SARS-CoV-2, and TCRs annotated for more than one antigen were excluded. TCRdb applied fastp at Q25 and MiXCR to the public reads, then kept only in-frame beta chains. CDR3 protein sequences are deduplicated, and each keeps its most common genes and DNA. V and J calls and clone size were set by TCRdb, not the authors. Here the sample has about 48,000 distinct CDR3 sequences; approximately 5.1% occur a single time. The ten biggest clones cover 5.4% of the sample.

Set within a cohort of healthcare workers in London, UK, this nested case-control study involved weekly PCR testing of nasopharyngeal swabs along with blood sampling. Healthcare workers were enrolled in the week of the UK lockdown, from 23 to 31 March 2020, and were followed every week for up to roughly 16 weeks. The sequence derives from an adult who was a healthcare worker with PCR-confirmed SARS-CoV-2 infection or an uninfected control (not recorded which). The specimen was whole blood, collected at baseline. The rearranged chain carries TRBV6-5 and TRBJ1-6, with an unclear D gene assignment. CDR3 loop: CASSPRLTYNSPLHF. Read as DNA, the sequence is TGTGCCAGCAGCCCACGGTTGACCTATAATTCACCCCTCCACTTT.